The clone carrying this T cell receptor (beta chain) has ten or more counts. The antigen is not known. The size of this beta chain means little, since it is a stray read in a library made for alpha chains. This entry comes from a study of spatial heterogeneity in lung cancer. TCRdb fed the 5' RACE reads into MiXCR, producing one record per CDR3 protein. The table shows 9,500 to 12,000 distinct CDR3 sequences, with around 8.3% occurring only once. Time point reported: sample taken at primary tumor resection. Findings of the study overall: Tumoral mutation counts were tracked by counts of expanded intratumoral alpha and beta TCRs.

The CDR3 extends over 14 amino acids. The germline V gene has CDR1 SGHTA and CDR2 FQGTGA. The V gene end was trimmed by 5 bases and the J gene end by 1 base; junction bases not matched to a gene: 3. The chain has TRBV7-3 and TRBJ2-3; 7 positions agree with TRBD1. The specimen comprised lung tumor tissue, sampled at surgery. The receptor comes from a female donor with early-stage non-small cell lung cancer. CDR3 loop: CASSPTGGTDTQYF. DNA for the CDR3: TGTGCCAGCAGCCCCACAGGGGGCACAGATACGCAGTATTTT.